These 11 T cell receptor beta chains were sequenced from one sample in a study of technical replicates of blood from a few donors. TCRdb's table, derived via immunoSEQ multiplex PCR, lists solely in-frame clones and lacks some. The sample lists over 75,000 clones, under 97% occurring once. Sequenced sample: T cells isolated from PBMCs. These receptors originate from a human donor in good health.

The chain links TRBV6-5 to TRBJ2-2; 10 positions match TRBD2. CDR1 is MNHEY, CDR2 SVGAGI, per germline. The trim removed 3 bases at V and 4 bases at J, leaving 2 bases unmatched. The CDR3 is 15 residues long. CDR3 residues: CASSYLAGATGELFF. DNA for the CDR3: TGTGCCAGCAGTTATCTAGCGGGGGCCACCGGGGAGCTGTTTTTT.

This chain connects TRBV18 to TRBJ2-4; D remains ambiguous. Germline values: CDR1 KGHSH, CDR2 LQKENI. The CDR3 loop spans 12 amino acids. Trimming cost V 3 bases and J 6 bases, with 6 bases left between them. CDR3 in amino acids: CASSPGPNIQYF. The CDR3 region has the DNA TGTGCCAGCTCACCTGGGCCAAACATTCAGTACTTC.

V is TRBV5-1 and J is TRBJ1-3, with TRBD1 matching over 7 bases. This CDR3 spans 15 amino acids. J lost 5 bases, V lost 4 bases, and 9 bases had no gene match. Germline V lookup: CDR1 SGHRS, CDR2 YFSETQ. The CDR3 nucleotides are TGCGCCAGCAGCAGGACAGGAACGCTGAGAAACACCATATATTTT. This encodes CASSRTGTLRNTIYF.

This clone was recorded once. The chain is built from TRBV27 and TRBJ1-5, with a possible D match to TRBD1 (5 bases). The V and J ends lost 11 bases and 2 bases respectively, with 10 bases between them. CDR1 and CDR2 from the germline V gene are MNHEY and SMNVEV (reference sequence). The CDR3 is made up of 12 amino acids. The CDR3 coding sequence is TGTGCCGCGGGACTGGGCAATCAGCCCCAGCATTTT. This gives the protein CAAGLGNQPQHF.

Only one count was recorded for this clone. The chain couples TRBV7-9 to TRBJ1-3; 8 positions agree with TRBD1. J lost 4 bases, V lost 3 bases, and 8 bases had no gene match. Looked up from germline, CDR1 is SEHNR and CDR2 is FQNEAQ (reference sequence). The CDR3 length is 16 residues. In nucleotides, the CDR3 is TGTGCCAGCAGCTTTATCCAGGGGGCGCGAGGAAACACCATATATTTT. This gives the protein CASSFIQGARGNTIYF.

The V gene is TRBV6-4, the J gene TRBJ2-1; TRBD2 matches at 9 bases. Germline V gene data show CDR1 as MRHNA and CDR2 as SNTAGT. V dropped 6 bases and J dropped 12; count of bases not matched to a gene: 21. The CDR3 totals 17 residues. The CDR3 bases are TGTGCCAGCAGCGCTTCCCAGGGACTAGCACCCCGATCAAGGCAGTTCTTC. Encoded protein: CASSASQGLAPRSRQFF.

This rearrangement joins TRBV2 to TRBJ2-5; D unresolved. Deletions cut 7 bases from V and 3 bases from J, with 12 bases between. Germline V gene sequence: CDR1 SNHLY, CDR2 FYNNEI. This CDR3 contains 13 residues. The CDR3: CASNGVFEETQYF. The CDR3 coding sequence is TGTGCCAGCAACGGAGTCTTCGAAGAGACCCAGTACTTC.

The chain couples TRBV27 to TRBJ2-6, with 13 bases identical to TRBD2. The CDR3 is 18 amino acids. Germline-derived CDR1 and CDR2 are MNHEY and SMNVEV (reference sequence). Trimming cost V 7 bases and J 1 base; bases outside gene matches: 7. The CDR3 DNA reads TGTGCCAGCACCGGTGCGGGACTAGCGGGATCTGGGGCCAACGTCCTGACTTTC. Protein sequence: CASTGAGLAGSGANVLTF.

The rearrangement joins TRBV2 to TRBJ1-2, with 10 bases matching TRBD1. The germline V gene has CDR1 SNHLY and CDR2 FYNNEI. Trimming took 5 bases from V and 6 from J; bases not matched to a gene: 6. The CDR3 has 14 amino acids. The CDR3 is CASSPWTGGNGYTF. The DNA for the CDR3 is TGTGCCAGCAGTCCCTGGACAGGGGGGAATGGCTACACCTTC.

The genes are TRBV6-6 and TRBJ1-1; D might be TRBD1 (5 bases). Germline loops: CDR1 MNHNY, CDR2 SVGAGI (reference sequence). The CDR3 runs to 14 residues. Trimming cost V 0 bases and J 3 bases, with 8 bases left between them. CDR3 in amino acids: CASSYSVGHTEAFF. DNA of the CDR3: TGTGCCAGCAGTTACTCCGTGGGGCACACTGAAGCTTTCTTT.

The CDR3 bases are TGTGCCAGTAGTATTACCCTAGCGGGGTGGTATGAGCAGTTCTTC. Protein product: CASSITLAGWYEQFF. The chain carries TRBV19 and TRBJ2-1; the match to TRBD2 covers 9 bases. V trimming: 3 bases; J trimming: 8 bases; junction bases outside the gene matches: 8. The CDR3 is made up of 15 amino acids. The V gene's germline CDR1 is LNHDA and CDR2 SQIVND (reference sequence).